The subject of this entry is one T cell receptor beta chain. No antigen is known for it. Described treatment: 15 to 20 received Ad26.COV2.S at low or high dose, single or two shots; about 5 received placebo; per-sample allocation not given. Sampling was done on day 63 after the first vaccine or placebo injection. The protocol was immunoSEQ multiplex PCR, while the TCRdb copy is restricted to in-frame clones and leaves out a portion. The data hold 300,000 to 350,000 clones, with around nine tenths observed a single time. Trimming removed 8 bases from V and 5 bases from J; junction bases left unmatched: 10. Germline lookup yields CDR1 SNHLY and CDR2 FYNNEI. The CDR3 loop spans 14 amino acids. These data originate in a study of Ad26.COV2.S vaccination and SARS-CoV-2 variants. General study points: Vaccine recipients posted higher spike-specific TCR breadth than their placebo counterparts.

The chain couples TRBV2 to TRBJ2-7; 9 nucleotides align to TRBD1. Sequenced material: peripheral blood, taken in a trial of Ad26.COV2.S vaccine versus placebo. The TCR comes from a person between 18 and 65 years old who received the Ad26.COV2.S COVID-19 vaccine or a placebo. This chain's CDR3 is CASFKDRGSDEQYF. DNA for the CDR3: TGTGCCAGCTTTAAAGACAGGGGGTCGGACGAGCAGTACTTC.